This T cell receptor (beta chain) was identified during a study of cytomegalovirus exposure and HLA in healthy donors. Whole-study results and caveats: Being productive about 90% or about 30% of the time was typical of most TCR beta V segments in an earlier analysis. As confirmed in vitro, three CMV-associated chains were specific for CMV antigens. Highly shared sequence variants in one cluster were likely a sequencing artifact. With further analysis later on, most CMV-associated TCR beta chains appeared HLA-restricted.

V lost 8 bases and J 4 bases, leaving 15 bases between the germline ends. This CDR3 comprises 14 residues. Germline V gene data show CDR1 as MNHNS and CDR2 as SASEGT. In the case of this clone: Its antigen is unidentified.

The PCR employed 60 Vbeta primers together with 13 Jbeta primers. Clones were sequenced by immunoSEQ multiplex PCR, and TCRdb holds only the in-frame ones, with some missing. The sample has around 190,000 clones; 86% are singletons. The genes are TRBV6-1 and TRBJ1-5, with D maybe TRBD1 (6 bases). This receptor was identified in a woman aged 25 to 39 in good health and CMV-seronegative. Input material: PBMCs. The CDR3 is CASGLGQLNQPQHF. As DNA, the CDR3 is TGTGCCAGCGGATTAGGACAGTTAAATCAGCCCCAGCATTTT.